The next 20 T cell receptor beta chains were all read from a single sample in a study of T cell repertoires in cytomegalovirus infection. The antigens for these receptors are not known. TCRdb re-derived calls from the reads in MiXCR, one entry per CDR3 protein. The sample shows about 830,000 distinct CDR3 sequences, around a third of them seen only once. The sample was cultured CD8+ T cells from PBMCs, taken from culture after CMV antigen stimulation. These receptors originate from a human donor in good health (CMV status not recorded). Some clones in this sample may be carry-over from other donors' samples.

This clonotype came up a few times. The V gene is TRBV24-1, the J gene TRBJ1-5; D uncertain. V was pared by 0 bases and J by 6 bases, with 11 bases between. The CDR3 is 15 amino acids. Germline V lookup: CDR1 KGHDR, CDR2 SFDVKD. CDR3 in amino acids: CATSDLTEYGQPQHF. In DNA, the CDR3 is TGTGCCACCAGTGATTTGACGGAATACGGTCAGCCCCAGCATTTT.

With respect to this clonotype: One end of the junction does not line up with germline, which may come from a read error. The gene calls are TRBV7-9 and TRBJ1-5, with 7 bases matching TRBD1. CDR3 length equals 15 residues. Germline CDR1 SEHNR, CDR2 FQNEAQ (reference sequence). The chain's CDR3 is CASSPPTGVGQPQHF. CDR3 coding DNA: TGTGCCAGCAGCCCCCCAACAGGGGTAGGTCAGCCCCAGCATTTC.

Note on this clonotype: The junction does not match germline at one end; this may be a read error. Written as DNA, the CDR3 is TGTGCTAGCAGCTTAGGGTTGGGGCAGACCCAGTACTTC. Amino acid sequence: CASSLGLGQTQYF. The chain uses TRBV7-6 and TRBJ2-5, with D perhaps matching TRBD1 (5 bases). Germline V gene lookup returns CDR1 SGHVS and CDR2 FNYEAQ. The CDR3 spans 13 residues.

The V gene is TRBV12-5, the J gene TRBJ2-2; D gene uncertain. V was shortened by 7 bases and J by 7 bases, with 10 bases between the two germline ends. The CDR3 runs to 12 residues. CDR1 is LGHNT, CDR2 FRNRAP, per germline. CDR3 in DNA: TGTGCTAGTGCGACGTACAACGGGGAGCTGTTTTTT. Protein sequence: CASATYNGELFF. Full variable domain (rest looked up from reference TRBV12-5 and TRBJ2-2): DARVTQTPRHKVTEMGQEVTMRCQPILGHNTVFWYRQTMMQGLELLAYFRNRAPLDDSGMPKDRFSAEMPDATLATLKIQPSEPRDSAVYFCASATYNGELFFGEGSRLTVL.

The rearrangement joins TRBV15 to TRBJ2-5; the match to TRBD2 covers 9 bases. The CDR3 loop spans 17 amino acids. CDR1 and CDR2 from the germline V gene are LNHNV and YYDKDF (reference sequence). With 3 bases clipped from V and 5 bases from J, the junction kept 13 bases outside the gene matches. CDR3 amino acids: CATSREGAGGGVETQYF. CDR3 nucleotide sequence: TGTGCCACCAGCAGGGAGGGAGCGGGGGGTGGCGTGGAGACCCAGTACTTC. The full variable domain, in which reference TRBV15 and TRBJ2-5 provide the parts outside the CDR3, is DAMVIQNPRYQVTQFGKPVTLSCSQTLNHNVMYWYQQKSSQAPKLLFHYYDKDFNNEADTPDNFQSRRPNTSFCFLDIRSPGLGDTAMYLCATSREGAGGGVETQYFGPGTRLLVL.

The V call is TRBV3-1, the J call TRBJ1-2; 8 positions agree with TRBD1. The CDR3 totals 16 residues. V shed 0 bases, J shed 4 bases, and the junction held 7 bases outside the gene matches. Germline lookup yields CDR1 LGHDT and CDR2 YNNKEL (reference sequence). The DNA of the CDR3 is TGTGCCAGCAGCCAAGATATGGCAGGGGGCGTCTATGGCTACACCTTC. Translated: CASSQDMAGGVYGYTF.

This clonotype appeared a few times. The chain links TRBV5-6 to TRBJ2-1; D may be TRBD2 (6 bases). Per the germline V gene, CDR1 is SGHDT and CDR2 is YYEEEE. V was trimmed by 3 bases and J by 5 bases, leaving 15 bases between them. The CDR3 has 15 amino acids. The CDR3 coding sequence is TGTGCCAGCAGCTGGGGAGGTGGGAACGACAATGAGCAGTTCTTC. Encoded protein: CASSWGGGNDNEQFF.

The rearrangement joins TRBV11-2 to TRBJ2-7; D may be TRBD2 (7 bases). The germline V gene encodes CDR1 SGHAT and CDR2 FQNNGV. The CDR3 runs to 17 residues. V lost 4 bases and J lost 4, with 23 bases in between. CDR3 nucleotide sequence: TGTGCCAGCAGCTCTATGGGGGGGCGTTCAATGGGATACGAGCAGTACTTC. Translation gives CASSSMGGRSMGYEQYF.

The chain couples TRBV27 to TRBJ1-1; 10 bases fit TRBD1. J lost 4 bases, V lost 9 bases, and 8 bases had no gene match. This CDR3 has 14 amino acids. CDR1 is MNHEY and CDR2 is SMNVEV in the germline V gene (reference sequence). The CDR3 coding sequence is TGTGCCAGTAGGACAGGGGGAGGAAGCACTGAAGCTTTCTTT. It is translated as CASRTGGGSTEAFF.

This chain uses TRBV29-1 with TRBJ1-2, with D possibly TRBD1 on 5 matching bases. V shed 6 bases and J shed 8 bases, with 28 bases lying between them. Germline V gene sequence: CDR1 SQVTM, CDR2 ANQGSEA. The CDR3 spans 16 residues. Here the CDR3 reads CSVPGGTATPMRGYTF. Written as DNA, the CDR3 is TGCAGCGTCCCGGGAGGGACGGCGACCCCCATGAGGGGCTACACCTTC.

J is TRBJ1-4 and V is TRBV20-1, with D uncertain. The CDR3 runs to 11 residues. Deletions cut 6 bases from V and 8 bases from J, with 10 bases between. Per germline, CDR1 DFQATT and CDR2 SNEGSKA (reference sequence). The CDR3 region is CSALDLEKLFF. The CDR3 nucleotides read TGCAGTGCCTTAGACCTAGAAAAACTGTTTTTT.

The chain links TRBV5-1 to TRBJ2-2, with a possible D match to TRBD1 (6 bases). Trimming removed 2 bases from V and 0 bases from J, with 14 bases in between. CDR1 SGHRS and CDR2 YFSETQ come from the germline V gene. The CDR3 runs to 17 residues. The CDR3 here is CASSLRGSFANTGELFF. The CDR3 DNA sequence: TGCGCCAGCAGCTTAAGGGGGAGCTTTGCGAACACCGGGGAGCTGTTTTTT.

The chain links TRBV6-1 to TRBJ2-5; D is undetermined. The CDR3 is 9 residues long. CDR1 is MNHNS and CDR2 is SASEGT in the germline V gene. The germline V and J ends were trimmed by 10 bases and 9 bases, with 9 bases remaining between them. The CDR3 sequence is CATFMSQYF. In DNA, the CDR3 is TGTGCCACCTTCATGTCCCAGTACTTC.

This clonotype was observed at least ten times. The chain combines TRBV7-8 with TRBJ1-5; perhaps TRBD1 as D (6 bases). The CDR3 loop spans 15 amino acids. The germline V and J ends were trimmed by 5 bases and 0 bases, with 11 bases remaining between them. Germline V gene sequence: CDR1 SGHVS, CDR2 FQNEAQ. The CDR3 loop reads CASSRKGGSNQPQHF. The CDR3 nucleotides are TGTGCCAGCAGCCGGAAAGGGGGTAGCAATCAGCCCCAGCATTTT.

This clonotype has just a few counts. This chain uses TRBV20-1 with TRBJ1-1; 8 bases fit TRBD1. Germline V lookup: CDR1 DFQATT, CDR2 SNEGSKA (reference sequence). The CDR3 is 15 amino acids. J gave up 1 base and V 6 bases, and 10 bases lay outside the gene matches. The CDR3 nucleotides are TGCAGTGCACCCTCAGGGGGCGCGGGGAACACTGAAGCTTTCTTT. It yields the protein CSAPSGGAGNTEAFF.

This chain uses TRBV4-1 with TRBJ1-1; TRBD1 is a possible D gene (6 bases). The CDR3 runs to 15 residues. Trimming shortened V by 3 bases and J by 2 bases, and 13 bases separated the two germline ends. The germline gives CDR1 MGHRA, CDR2 YSYEKL. Written as DNA, the CDR3 is TGCGCCAGCAGCCACCTCACAGGGAGTAACACTGAAGCTTTCTTT. This translates into CASSHLTGSNTEAFF.

This clonotype occurred many times. This chain connects TRBV6-5 to TRBJ2-7; TRBD2 matches 9 bases. V trimming: 4 bases; J trimming: 3 bases; junction bases outside the gene matches: 16. This CDR3 has 18 amino acids. The germline V gene has CDR1 MNHEY and CDR2 SVGAGI. The CDR3 here is CASSSHSVGLAGIYEQYV. The DNA of the CDR3 is TGTGCCAGCAGTTCCCATTCTGTTGGGCTAGCGGGGATCTACGAGCAGTACGTC.

CDR3: CSARRMGTEAFF. For the CDR3, the DNA is TGCAGTGCTAGAAGAATGGGCACTGAAGCTTTCTTT. The chain has TRBV20-1 and TRBJ1-1, with no clear D. Trimming took off 2 bases at V and 4 bases at J, with 8 bases between the two ends. The CDR3 consists of 12 residues. CDR1 is DFQATT and CDR2 is SNEGSKA in the germline V gene (reference sequence).

This chain links TRBV10-3 with TRBJ1-3; D gene uncertain. The germline CDR1 and CDR2 sequences are ENHRY and SYGVKD. This CDR3 contains 12 residues. V gave up 1 base and J gave up 4 bases, with 2 bases separating them. The CDR3 DNA reads TGTGCCATCAGTGAGTTGGGAAACACCATATATTTT. Protein sequence: CAISELGNTIYF.

This clonotype has more than one count but fewer than ten. The chain uses TRBV6-2 or TRBV6-3 and TRBJ2-5, with 13 bases that match TRBD2. The trim removed 6 bases at V and 7 bases at J, leaving 14 bases unmatched. The germline CDR1 and CDR2 sequences are MNHEY and SVGEGT. The CDR3 is made up of 17 amino acids. The CDR3 DNA sequence: TGTGCCAGCAGAGGCGGGACTAGCGGGGAACACAGGATGACCCAGTACTTC. This encodes CASRGGTSGEHRMTQYF.